Listed below are T cell receptor beta chains from one sample, sequenced in a study of beta chain features in type 1 diabetes. Profiling relied on immunoSEQ multiplex PCR, and the TCRdb table lists in-frame clones only, not all of them. The data hold 200,000 to 300,000 clones, with roughly a tenth observed a single time. Sample: naive CD4+ T cells from blood. The origin of the receptors is a man aged 30 to 39 with type 1 diabetes. Each CDR3 is given without its conserved first and last residue. Each record gives: J gene, V gene, D gene, CDR3 protein. The D gene is left open where the match is weak.

>TRBJ2-2|TRBV18|NA
ASSLGGPKAGELF
>TRBJ2-3|TRBV9|NA
ASSVGGKDTQY
>TRBJ1-2|TRBV5-1|TRBD1
ASSSLYNDRA
>TRBJ2-3|TRBV10-3|TRBD1
AIRRQGADTQY
>TRBJ2-7|TRBV7-9|NA
ASSLGGSGENEQY
>TRBJ2-5|TRBV11-2|NA
ASRFGRSETQY
>TRBJ1-1|TRBV2|NA
ASIVKNTEAF
>TRBJ2-1|TRBV29-1|NA
SAEGGTSSYNEQF
>TRBJ1-1|TRBV2|NA
ASSLIPEMNTEAF
>TRBJ1-1|TRBV18|NA
ASSPQGVENTEAF
>TRBJ1-2|TRBV20-1|NA
SVREENGYT
>TRBJ1-1|TRBV30|NA
AWTRTGGNLNTEAF
>TRBJ2-7|TRBV27|TRBD2
ASRPRLAQTYEQY
>TRBJ2-7|TRBV9|TRBD2
ASSVEGTIGYEQY
>TRBJ1-1|TRBV5-1|NA
ASSLWGGTEAF
>TRBJ2-2|TRBV2|NA
ASSVTGSGELF
>TRBJ2-3|TRBV7-2|NA
ASSRSSATDTQY
>TRBJ1-2|TRBV9|NA
ASSESGQYYGYT
>TRBJ1-1|TRBV7-8|TRBD1
ASSLEGQGYPAAF
>TRBJ2-1|TRBV7-9|NA
ASSLVSLYNEQF
>TRBJ1-4|TRBV7-9|NA
ASSSSSLLREKLF
>TRBJ1-6|TRBV6-6|TRBD1
ASSFGQGVSSPLH
>TRBJ1-2|TRBV27|NA
ASGRDYGYT
>TRBJ2-7|TRBV5-1|NA
ASSLTREGGYEQY
>TRBJ1-1|TRBV11-1|NA
ASSLLDWNTEAF
>TRBJ2-3|TRBV29-1|NA
SVDAGGTDTQY
>TRBJ2-5|TRBV7-2|NA
ASSLGALGQNGIY
>TRBJ1-6|TRBV7-3|NA
ASSLAGIANSPLH
>TRBJ1-3|TRBV6-5|NA
ASSYIPRSGNTIY
>TRBJ2-5|TRBV30|NA
AWSLGNGETQY
>TRBJ1-4|TRBV9|TRBD1
ASSRTGGEEKLF
>TRBJ2-1|TRBV29-1|NA
SVGASSSYNEQF
>TRBJ2-5|TRBV7-6|TRBD2
ASSNPSGETQY
>TRBJ1-1|TRBV5-1|TRBD1
ASSVDREDTEAF
>TRBJ2-2|TRBV15|TRBD1
ATSRDAEGARELF
>TRBJ2-1|TRBV18|NA
ASSPSLHEQF
>TRBJ2-7|TRBV10-3|NA
AISESFRGNRYEQY
>TRBJ2-2|TRBV9|TRBD1
ASRAGGHTGELF
>TRBJ2-1|TRBV5-1|TRBD1
ASSAGQGMIDNEQF
>TRBJ1-2|TRBV18|NA
ASSRGAAPAGYGYT
>TRBJ2-3|TRBV19|NA
ASSIRRVGVDTQY
>TRBJ2-6|TRBV15|NA
ATSRESGAGANVLT
>TRBJ2-3|TRBV28|NA
ASTPGTFTDTQY
>TRBJ2-7|TRBV28|NA
ASSLLAYEQY
>TRBJ2-7|TRBV6-5|NA
ASSYTEESDEQY
>TRBJ1-5|TRBV30|NA
AWSGGVRQPQH
>TRBJ1-5|TRBV7-2|TRBD1
ASSHGTGDQPQH
>TRBJ2-1|TRBV7-2|TRBD1
ASSSFGKDVWDRGRRQF
>TRBJ1-2|TRBV28|NA
ASSFGGGNYGYT
>TRBJ2-5|TRBV7-9|NA
ASSLVPGQETQY
>TRBJ2-5|TRBV28|TRBD2
ASSVPSGVATQY
>TRBJ2-7|TRBV28|NA
ASTESGSYEQY
>TRBJ1-5|TRBV28|NA
ASSLPSYGPQH
>TRBJ2-7|TRBV7-2|TRBD1
ASSLDRGHEQY
>TRBJ2-5|TRBV29-1|TRBD1
SALGQLEETQY
>TRBJ2-5|TRBV7-9|NA
ASSARTVETQY
>TRBJ2-1|TRBV5-6|NA
ASSLQPSGNEQF